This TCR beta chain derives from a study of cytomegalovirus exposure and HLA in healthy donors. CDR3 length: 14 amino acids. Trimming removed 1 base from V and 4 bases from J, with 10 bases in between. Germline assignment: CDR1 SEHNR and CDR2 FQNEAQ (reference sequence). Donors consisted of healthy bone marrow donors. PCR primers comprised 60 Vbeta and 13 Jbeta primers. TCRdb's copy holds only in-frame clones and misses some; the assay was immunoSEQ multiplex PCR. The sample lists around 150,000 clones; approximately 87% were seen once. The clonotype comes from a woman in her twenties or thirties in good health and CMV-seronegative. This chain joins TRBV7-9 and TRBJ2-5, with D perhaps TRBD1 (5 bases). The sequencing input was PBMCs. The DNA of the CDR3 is TGTGCCAGCAGCTTAGGTTCAGGGCCAGAGACCCAGTACTTC. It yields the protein CASSLGSGPETQYF.